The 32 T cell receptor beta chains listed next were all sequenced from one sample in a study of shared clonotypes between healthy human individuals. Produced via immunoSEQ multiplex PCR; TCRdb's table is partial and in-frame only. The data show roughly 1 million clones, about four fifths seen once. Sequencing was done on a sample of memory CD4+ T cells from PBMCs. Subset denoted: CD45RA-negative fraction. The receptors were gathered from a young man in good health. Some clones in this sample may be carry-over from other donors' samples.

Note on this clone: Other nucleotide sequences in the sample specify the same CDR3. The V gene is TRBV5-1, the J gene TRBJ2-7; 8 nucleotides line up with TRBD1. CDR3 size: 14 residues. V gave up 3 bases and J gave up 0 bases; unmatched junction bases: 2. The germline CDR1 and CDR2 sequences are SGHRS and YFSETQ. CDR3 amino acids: CASSSTGGSYEQYF. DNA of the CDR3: TGCGCCAGCAGCTCAACAGGGGGCTCCTACGAGCAGTACTTC.

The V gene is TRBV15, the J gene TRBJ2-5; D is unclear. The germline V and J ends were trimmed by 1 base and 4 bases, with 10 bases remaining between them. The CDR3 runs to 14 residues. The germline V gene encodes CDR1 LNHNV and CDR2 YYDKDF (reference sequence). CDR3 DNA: TGTGCCACCAGCAGAGTTGGCGAAGCAGAGACCCAGTACTTC. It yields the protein CATSRVGEAETQYF. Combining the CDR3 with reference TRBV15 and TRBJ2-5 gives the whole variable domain DAMVIQNPRYQVTQFGKPVTLSCSQTLNHNVMYWYQQKSSQAPKLLFHYYDKDFNNEADTPDNFQSRRPNTSFCFLDIRSPGLGDTAMYLCATSRVGEAETQYFGPGTRLLVL.

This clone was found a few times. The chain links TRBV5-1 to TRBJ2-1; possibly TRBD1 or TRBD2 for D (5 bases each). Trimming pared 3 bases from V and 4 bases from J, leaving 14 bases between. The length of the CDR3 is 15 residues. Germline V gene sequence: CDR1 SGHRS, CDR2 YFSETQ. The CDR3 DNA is TGCGCCAGCAGCTACGACAGCGGAATTTACAATGAGCAGTTCTTC. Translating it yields CASSYDSGIYNEQFF. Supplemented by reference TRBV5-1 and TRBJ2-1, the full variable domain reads KAGVTQTPRYLIKTRGQQVTLSCSPISGHRSVSWYQQTPGQGLQFLFEYFSETQRNKGNFPGRFSGRQFSNSRSEMNVSTLELGDSALYLCASSYDSGIYNEQFFGPGTRLTVL.

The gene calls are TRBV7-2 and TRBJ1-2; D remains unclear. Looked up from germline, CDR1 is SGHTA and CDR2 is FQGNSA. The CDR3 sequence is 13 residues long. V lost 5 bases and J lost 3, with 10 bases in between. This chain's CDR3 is CASSPEADYGYTF. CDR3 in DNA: TGTGCCAGCAGCCCAGAGGCAGACTATGGCTACACCTTC.

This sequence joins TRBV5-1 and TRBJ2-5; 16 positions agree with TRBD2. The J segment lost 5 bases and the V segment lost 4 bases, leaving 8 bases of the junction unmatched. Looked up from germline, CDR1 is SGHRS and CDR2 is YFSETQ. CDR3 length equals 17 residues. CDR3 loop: CASSIGTSGRAWETQYF. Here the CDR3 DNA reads TGCGCCAGCAGCATTGGGACTAGCGGGAGGGCCTGGGAGACCCAGTACTTC. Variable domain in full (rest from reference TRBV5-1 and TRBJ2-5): KAGVTQTPRYLIKTRGQQVTLSCSPISGHRSVSWYQQTPGQGLQFLFEYFSETQRNKGNFPGRFSGRQFSNSRSEMNVSTLELGDSALYLCASSIGTSGRAWETQYFGPGTRLLVL.

The DNA of the CDR3 is TGCGCCAGCAGTATCAGGGACGCCAAAAACATTCAGTACTTC. Encoded protein: CASSIRDAKNIQYF. The chain combines TRBV10-2 with TRBJ2-4; perhaps D is TRBD1 or TRBD2 (5 bases each). The CDR3 totals 14 residues. Germline V gene sequence: CDR1 WSHSY, CDR2 SAAADI. The V end was cut by 5 bases, the J end by 1 base, with 9 bases between.

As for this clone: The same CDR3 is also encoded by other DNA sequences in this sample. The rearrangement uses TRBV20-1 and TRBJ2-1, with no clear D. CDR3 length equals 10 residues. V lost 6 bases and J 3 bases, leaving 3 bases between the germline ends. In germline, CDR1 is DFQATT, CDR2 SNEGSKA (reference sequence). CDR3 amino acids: CSALYNEQFF. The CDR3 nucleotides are TGCAGTGCCCTCTACAATGAGCAGTTCTTC.

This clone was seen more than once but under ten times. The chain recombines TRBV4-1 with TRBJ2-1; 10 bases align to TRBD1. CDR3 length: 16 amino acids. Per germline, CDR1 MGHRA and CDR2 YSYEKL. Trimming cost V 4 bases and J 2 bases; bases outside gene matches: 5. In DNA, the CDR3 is TGCGCCAGCAGCCGGCAGACAGGGGGCACCTACAATGAGCAGTTCTTC. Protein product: CASSRQTGGTYNEQFF.

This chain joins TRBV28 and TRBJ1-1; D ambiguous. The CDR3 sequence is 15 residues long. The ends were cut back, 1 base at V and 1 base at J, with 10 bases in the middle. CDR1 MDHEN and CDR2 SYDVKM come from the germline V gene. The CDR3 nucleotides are TGTGCCAGCAGTTTATTTTCAGTAAGGAACACTGAAGCTTTCTTT. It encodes CASSLFSVRNTEAFF.

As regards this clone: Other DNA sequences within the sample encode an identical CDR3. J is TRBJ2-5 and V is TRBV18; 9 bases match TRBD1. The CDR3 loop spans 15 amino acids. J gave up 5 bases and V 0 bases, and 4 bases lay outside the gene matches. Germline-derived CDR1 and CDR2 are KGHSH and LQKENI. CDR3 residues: CASSPPGQGSETQYF. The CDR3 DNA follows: TGTGCCAGCTCACCACCGGGACAGGGAAGCGAGACCCAGTACTTC.

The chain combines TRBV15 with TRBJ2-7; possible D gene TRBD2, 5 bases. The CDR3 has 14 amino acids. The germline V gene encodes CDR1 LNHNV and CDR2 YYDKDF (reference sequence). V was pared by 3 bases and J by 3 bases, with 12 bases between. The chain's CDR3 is CATSSRTLIYEQYF. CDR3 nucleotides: TGTGCCACCAGCAGCAGGACTCTCATCTACGAGCAGTACTTC.

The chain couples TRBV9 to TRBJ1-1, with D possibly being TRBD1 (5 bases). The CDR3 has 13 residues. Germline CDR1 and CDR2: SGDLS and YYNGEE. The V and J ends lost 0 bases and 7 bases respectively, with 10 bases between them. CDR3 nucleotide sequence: TGTGCCAGCAGCGTAGCAGGGTCCGATGAAGCTTTCTTT. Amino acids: CASSVAGSDEAFF.

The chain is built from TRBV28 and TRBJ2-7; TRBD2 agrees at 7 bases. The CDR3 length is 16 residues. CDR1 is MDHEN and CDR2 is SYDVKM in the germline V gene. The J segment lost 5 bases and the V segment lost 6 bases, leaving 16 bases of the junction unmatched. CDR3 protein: CASSLRGWGGLDEQYF. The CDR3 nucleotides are TGTGCCAGCAGCTTGCGTGGATGGGGGGGTTTAGACGAGCAGTACTTC.

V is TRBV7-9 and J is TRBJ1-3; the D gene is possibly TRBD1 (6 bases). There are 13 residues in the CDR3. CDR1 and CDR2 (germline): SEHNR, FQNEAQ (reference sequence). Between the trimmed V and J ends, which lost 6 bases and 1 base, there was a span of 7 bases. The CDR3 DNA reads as TGTGCCAGCAGAACAGGGTCTGGAAACACCATATATTTT. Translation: CASRTGSGNTIYF.

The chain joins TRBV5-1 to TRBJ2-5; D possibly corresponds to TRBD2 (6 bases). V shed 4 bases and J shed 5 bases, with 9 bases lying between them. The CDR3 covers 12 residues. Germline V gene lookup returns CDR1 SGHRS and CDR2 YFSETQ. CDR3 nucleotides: TGCGCCAGCAGCGGCGGAGGGGAGACCCAGTACTTC. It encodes CASSGGGETQYF.

The DNA for the CDR3 is TGTGCCAGCCAATCCAGCTCTGGGGCCAACGTCCTGACTTTC. Translated, it gives CASQSSSGANVLTF. The chain couples TRBV2 to TRBJ2-6; unclear D gene. The germline V and J ends were trimmed by 8 bases and 0 bases, with 8 bases remaining between them. The germline CDR1 and CDR2 sequences are SNHLY and FYNNEI. The CDR3 consists of 14 residues.

The CDR3 is CATSRVMTSGRGNTQYF. In nucleotides, the CDR3 is TGTGCCACCAGCAGAGTTATGACTAGCGGGAGGGGGAATACGCAGTATTTT. The V gene is TRBV15, the J gene TRBJ2-3; TRBD2 agrees at 14 bases. V was pared by 1 base and J by 7 bases, with 7 bases of the junction left unmatched. The CDR3 covers 17 residues. Germline lookup yields CDR1 LNHNV and CDR2 YYDKDF (reference sequence).

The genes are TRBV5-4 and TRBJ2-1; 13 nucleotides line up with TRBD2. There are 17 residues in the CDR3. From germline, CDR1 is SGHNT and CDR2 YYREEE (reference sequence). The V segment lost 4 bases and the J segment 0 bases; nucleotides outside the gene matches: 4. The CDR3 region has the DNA TGTGCCAGCAGCCCTACTAGCGGGAGGGGCTCCTACAATGAGCAGTTCTTC. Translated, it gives CASSPTSGRGSYNEQFF.

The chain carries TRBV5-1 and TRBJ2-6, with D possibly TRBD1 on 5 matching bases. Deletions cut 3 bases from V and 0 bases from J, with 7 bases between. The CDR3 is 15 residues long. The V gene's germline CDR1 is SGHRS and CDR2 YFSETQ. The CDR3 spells CASSSTASGANVLTF. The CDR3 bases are TGCGCCAGCAGCTCGACAGCCTCTGGGGCCAACGTCCTGACTTTC.

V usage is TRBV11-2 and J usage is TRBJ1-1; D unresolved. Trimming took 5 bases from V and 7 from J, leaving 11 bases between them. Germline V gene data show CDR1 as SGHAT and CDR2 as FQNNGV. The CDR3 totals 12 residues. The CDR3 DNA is TGTGCCAGCAGCGCTTATCTCGGTGAAGCTTTCTTT. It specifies CASSAYLGEAFF.

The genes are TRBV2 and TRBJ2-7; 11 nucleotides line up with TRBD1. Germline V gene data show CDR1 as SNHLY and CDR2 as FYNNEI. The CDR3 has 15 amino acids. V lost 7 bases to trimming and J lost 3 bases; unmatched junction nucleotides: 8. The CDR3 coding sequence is TGTGCCAGCACGATGTCCGGGACAGGGGGCTACGAGCAGTACTTC. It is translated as CASTMSGTGGYEQYF.

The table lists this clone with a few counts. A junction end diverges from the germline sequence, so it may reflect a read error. Here the CDR3 DNA reads TGTGCCAGCAGGGAAGGGCTAGCGGGAGGTTATGAGCAGTTCTTC. Translation gives CASREGLAGGYEQFF. This sequence joins TRBV2 and TRBJ2-1; 11 nucleotides match TRBD2. Germline values: CDR1 SNHLY, CDR2 FYNNEI. The CDR3 has 15 residues.

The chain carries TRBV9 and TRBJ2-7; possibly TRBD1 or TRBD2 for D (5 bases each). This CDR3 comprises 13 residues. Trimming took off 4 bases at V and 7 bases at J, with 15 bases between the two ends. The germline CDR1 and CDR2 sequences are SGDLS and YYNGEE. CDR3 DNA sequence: TGTGCCAGCAGCCCAGGGACCTCTGGGGAGCAGTACTTC. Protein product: CASSPGTSGEQYF.

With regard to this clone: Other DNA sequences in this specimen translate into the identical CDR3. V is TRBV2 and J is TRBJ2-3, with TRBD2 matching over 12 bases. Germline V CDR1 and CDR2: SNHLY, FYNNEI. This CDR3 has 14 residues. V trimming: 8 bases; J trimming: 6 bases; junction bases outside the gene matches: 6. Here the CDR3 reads CASSRLAGEDTQYF. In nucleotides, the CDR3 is TGTGCCAGCTCGAGACTAGCGGGAGAGGATACGCAGTATTTT.

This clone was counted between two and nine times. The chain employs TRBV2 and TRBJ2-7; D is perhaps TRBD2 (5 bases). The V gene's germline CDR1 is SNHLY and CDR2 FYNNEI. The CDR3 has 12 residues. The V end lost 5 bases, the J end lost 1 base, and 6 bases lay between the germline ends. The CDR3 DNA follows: TGTGCCAGCAGTAGCGGTTCCTACGAGCAGTACTTC. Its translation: CASSSGSYEQYF.

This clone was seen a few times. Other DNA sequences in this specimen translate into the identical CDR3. The CDR3 nucleotides read TGTGCCTGGAGTGTACAGCGGGGCAATCAGCCCCAGCATTTT. Residues: CAWSVQRGNQPQHF. The chain combines TRBV30 with TRBJ1-5; D not certain. This CDR3 comprises 14 residues. Trimming stripped 0 bases from V and 2 bases from J, with 8 bases between. CDR1 GTSNPN and CDR2 SVGIG come from the germline V gene (reference sequence).

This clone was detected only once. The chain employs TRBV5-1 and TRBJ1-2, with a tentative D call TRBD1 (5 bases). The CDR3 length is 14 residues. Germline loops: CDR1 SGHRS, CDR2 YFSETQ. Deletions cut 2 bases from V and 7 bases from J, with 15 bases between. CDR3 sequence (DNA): TGCGCCAGCAGCTTACGACAAACCGGGGGTGGCTACACCTTC. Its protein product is CASSLRQTGGGYTF.

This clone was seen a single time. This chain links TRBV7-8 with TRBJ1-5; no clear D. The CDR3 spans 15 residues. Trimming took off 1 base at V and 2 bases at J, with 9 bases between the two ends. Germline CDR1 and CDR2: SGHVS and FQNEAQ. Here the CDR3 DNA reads TGTGCCAGCAGCTTAGGGACGATTCGCAATCAGCCCCAGCATTTT. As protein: CASSLGTIRNQPQHF.

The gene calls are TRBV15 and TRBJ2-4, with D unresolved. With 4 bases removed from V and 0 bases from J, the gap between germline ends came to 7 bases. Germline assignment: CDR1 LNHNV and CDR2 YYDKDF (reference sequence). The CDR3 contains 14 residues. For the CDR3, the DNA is TGTGCCACCAGCAACCGGACAGCCAAAAACATTCAGTACTTC. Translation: CATSNRTAKNIQYF.

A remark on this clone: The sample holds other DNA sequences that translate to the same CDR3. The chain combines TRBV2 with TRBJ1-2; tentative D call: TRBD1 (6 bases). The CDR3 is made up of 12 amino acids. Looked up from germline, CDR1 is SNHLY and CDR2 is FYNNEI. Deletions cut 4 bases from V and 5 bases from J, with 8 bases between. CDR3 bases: TGTGCCAGCAGTGGGACAGATTATGGCTACACCTTC. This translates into CASSGTDYGYTF.

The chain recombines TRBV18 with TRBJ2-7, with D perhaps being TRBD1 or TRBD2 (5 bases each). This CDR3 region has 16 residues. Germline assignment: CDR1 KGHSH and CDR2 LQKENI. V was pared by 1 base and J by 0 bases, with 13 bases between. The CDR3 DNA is TGTGCCAGCTCACCACTCGGGACCCAGAGCTCCTACGAGCAGTACTTC. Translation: CASSPLGTQSSYEQYF.

The CDR3 region has the DNA TGCGCCAGCAGCCAATTAGCGGGAGGGAGCACAGATACGCAGTATTTT. Protein: CASSQLAGGSTDTQYF. The rearrangement uses TRBV4-3 and TRBJ2-3; 11 bases fit TRBD2. J lost 0 bases, V lost 2 bases, and 1 base had no gene match. This CDR3 is 16 amino acids long. Germline V lookup: CDR1 LGHNA, CDR2 YSLEER.